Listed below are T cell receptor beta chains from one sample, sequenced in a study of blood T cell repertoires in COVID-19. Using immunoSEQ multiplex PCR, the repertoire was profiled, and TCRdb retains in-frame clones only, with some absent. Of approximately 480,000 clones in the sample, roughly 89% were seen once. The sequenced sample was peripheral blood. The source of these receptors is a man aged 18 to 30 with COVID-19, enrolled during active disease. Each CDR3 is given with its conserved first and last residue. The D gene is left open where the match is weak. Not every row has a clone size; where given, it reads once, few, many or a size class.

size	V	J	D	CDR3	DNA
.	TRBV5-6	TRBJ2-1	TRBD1	CASRPLGGTGRNEQFF	TGTGCCAGCAGACCCCTGGGCGGGACAGGTCGCAATGAGCAGTTCTTC
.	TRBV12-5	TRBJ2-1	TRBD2	CASGLLPTSGNYNEQFF	TGTGCTAGTGGTCTCCTCCCGACTAGCGGGAACTACAATGAGCAGTTCTTC
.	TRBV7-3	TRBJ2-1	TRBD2	CASSSRGLAGGPFISNEQFF	TGTGCCAGCAGCTCCAGGGGACTAGCGGGAGGGCCGTTTATTTCCAATGAGCAGTTCTTC
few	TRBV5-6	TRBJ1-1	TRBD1	CASLQTNWGTGRTEAFF	TGTGCCAGCCTACAAACAAACTGGGGGACAGGGAGAACTGAAGCTTTCTTT
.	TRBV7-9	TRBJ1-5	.	CASSFSGISQPQHF	TGTGCCAGCAGCTTCTCGGGGATAAGTCAGCCCCAGCATTTT
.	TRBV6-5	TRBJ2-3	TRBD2	CASSYWTSGTDTQYF	TGTGCCAGCAGTTACTGGACTAGCGGCACAGATACGCAGTATTTT
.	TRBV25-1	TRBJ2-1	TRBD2	CASSDGRVSNEQFF	TGTGCCAGCAGTGATGGGAGGGTATCTAATGAGCAGTTCTTC
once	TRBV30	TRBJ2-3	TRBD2	CAWSVLGGITDTQYF	TGTGCCTGGAGTGTACTCGGGGGGATAACAGATACGCAGTATTTT
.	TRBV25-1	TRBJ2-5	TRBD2	CASSAPRLAGGVRETQYF	TGTGCCAGCAGCGCCCCTAGACTAGCGGGGGGGGTACGAGAGACCCAGTACTTC
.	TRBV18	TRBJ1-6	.	CASSPVESSYNSPLHF	TGTGCCAGCTCACCAGTGGAGAGCTCCTATAATTCACCCCTCCACTTT
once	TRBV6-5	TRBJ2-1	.	CASSYSGVSRRDEQFF	TGTGCCAGCAGTTACTCGGGAGTTTCGAGGAGGGATGAGCAGTTCTTC
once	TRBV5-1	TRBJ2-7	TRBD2	CASSSRLAGGPGEQYF	TGCGCCAGCAGCTCCCGACTAGCGGGAGGGCCAGGGGAGCAGTACTTC
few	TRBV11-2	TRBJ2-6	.	CASSLVGGANVLTF	TGTGCCAGCAGCTTAGTCGGGGGGGCCAACGTCCTGACTTTC
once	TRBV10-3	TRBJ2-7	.	CAISELRGVSYEQYF	TGTGCCATCAGTGAACTGCGGGGCGTTTCCTACGAGCAGTACTTC
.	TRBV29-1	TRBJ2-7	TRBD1	CSVRVTGGLSFHEQYF	TGCAGCGTTCGCGTTACAGGGGGCCTTTCTTTCCACGAGCAGTACTTC
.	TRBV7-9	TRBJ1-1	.	CASSLGALNTEAFF	TGTGCCAGCAGCTTAGGGGCTCTGAACACTGAAGCTTTCTTT
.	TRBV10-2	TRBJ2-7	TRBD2	CASRGTSGRAYEQYF	TGCGCCAGCAGGGGGACTAGCGGGAGGGCCTACGAGCAGTACTTC
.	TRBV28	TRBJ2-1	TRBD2	CASSISGAYNEQFF	TGTGCCAGCAGTATTAGCGGGGCATACAATGAGCAGTTCTTC
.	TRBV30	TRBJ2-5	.	CAWSADSLGETQYF	TGTGCCTGGAGTGCGGACAGCCTGGGGGAGACCCAGTACTTC
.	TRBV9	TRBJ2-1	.	CASSVGPESYNEQFF	TGTGCCAGCAGCGTAGGGCCAGAATCCTACAATGAGCAGTTCTTC
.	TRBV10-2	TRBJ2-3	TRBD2	CASSRLAGGSVDTQYF	TGCGCCAGCAGTCGACTAGCGGGAGGATCGGTGGATACGCAGTATTTT
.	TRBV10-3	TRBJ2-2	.	CAISGSNTGELFF	TGTGCCATCAGCGGGTCCAACACCGGGGAGCTGTTTTTT
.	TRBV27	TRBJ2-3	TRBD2	CASRLAGGDTQYF	TGTGCCAGCAGACTAGCGGGAGGAGATACGCAGTATTTT
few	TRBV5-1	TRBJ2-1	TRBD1	CASSPRQGAADNEQFF	TGCGCCAGCAGCCCTCGACAGGGAGCGGCTGACAATGAGCAGTTCTTC
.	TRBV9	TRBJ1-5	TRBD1	CASSADRGGNQPQHF	TGTGCCAGCAGCGCCGACAGGGGTGGCAATCAGCCCCAGCATTTT
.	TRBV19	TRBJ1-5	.	CASSRQPYSNQPQHF	TGTGCCAGTAGTCGACAGCCCTATAGCAATCAGCCCCAGCATTTT
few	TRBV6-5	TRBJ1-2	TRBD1	CATKTGVSYGYTF	TGTGCCACCAAGACAGGGGTTAGCTATGGCTACACCTTC
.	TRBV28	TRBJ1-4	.	CASNTDGGRREKLFF	TGTGCCAGCAATACCGACGGGGGAAGGCGGGAAAAACTGTTTTTT
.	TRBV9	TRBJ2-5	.	CASSVGSQGKETQYF	TGTGCCAGCAGCGTAGGGTCCCAGGGGAAAGAGACCCAGTACTTC
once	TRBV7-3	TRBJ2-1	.	CASSASILNEQFF	TGTGCCAGCAGCGCGTCTATCCTCAATGAGCAGTTCTTC
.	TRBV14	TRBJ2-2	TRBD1	CASSHQRTGSTGELFF	TGTGCCAGCAGCCACCAACGGACAGGATCCACCGGGGAGCTGTTTTTT